This entry lists 26 T cell receptor beta chains sequenced from one sample in a study of technical replicates of blood from a handful of donors (dated by TCRdb to 2016 to 2017). Libraries came from the immunoSEQ multiplex PCR assay. The source is immuneACCESS, and TCRdb retained only in-frame sequences with V and J called. Part of the clones is not carried over; for the studies checked, unresolved V genes explain less than half of this, and the remainder is unexplained. The sample data list about 84,000 clones, and about 98% of these were observed just once. The top ten constitute around 0.15% of the sample. Sequenced: T cells isolated from PBMCs. The receptors come from a human donor in good health.

CDR3 DNA sequence: TGCGCCAGCAGCTTGGTGCCAGGCTCCGGCACAGATACGCAGTATTTT. It translates to CASSLVPGSGTDTQYF. V usage is TRBV5-1 and J usage is TRBJ2-3; no reliable D call. The V gene's germline CDR1 is SGHRS and CDR2 YFSETQ. V lost 0 bases and J lost 1, with 12 bases in between. This CDR3 is 16 amino acids long.

This chain uses TRBV28 with TRBJ1-4; D possibly corresponds to TRBD1 (6 bases). Germline-derived CDR1 and CDR2 are MDHEN and SYDVKM. The CDR3 length is 15 residues. V lost 5 bases and J lost 4, with 14 bases in between. CDR3 bases: TGTGCCAGCAGTCTCTTGGGGGCCTTTAATGAAAAACTGTTTTTT. Its translation: CASSLLGAFNEKLFF. Combining the CDR3 with reference TRBV28 and TRBJ1-4 gives the whole variable domain DVKVTQSSRYLVKRTGEKVFLECVQDMDHENMFWYRQDPGLGLRLIYFSYDVKMKEKGDIPEGYSVSREKKERFSLILESASTNQTSMYLCASSLLGAFNEKLFFGSGTQLSVL.

The V gene is TRBV11-1, the J gene TRBJ2-2; TRBD2 agrees at 9 bases. This CDR3 has 16 residues. The V gene's germline CDR1 is SGHAT and CDR2 FQDESV (reference sequence). V lost 5 bases, J lost 1 base, and 5 bases stayed unmatched. CDR3 loop: CASSPGLAWNTGELFF. The CDR3 DNA reads TGTGCCAGCAGCCCCGGACTAGCGTGGAACACCGGGGAGCTGTTTTTT.

This clone has just one count. The CDR3: CASSSYRGVGQPQHF. In DNA form, the CDR3 reads TGTGCCAGCAGCTCCTACAGGGGCGTCGGACAGCCCCAGCATTTT. The V call is TRBV7-8, the J call TRBJ1-5; 7 nucleotides agree with TRBD1. V shed 4 bases and J 7 bases; nucleotides not matched to a gene: 10. Per germline, CDR1 SGHVS and CDR2 FQNEAQ. CDR3 size: 15 residues.

The DNA for the CDR3 is TGTGCCAGCAGTTACCGCAGTGGTACAACTAATGAAAAACTGTTTTTT. Its protein product is CASSYRSGTTNEKLFF. This chain uses TRBV6-5 with TRBJ1-4; D remains unclear. V gave up 2 bases and J gave up 0 bases, with 10 bases separating them. Germline V CDR1 and CDR2: MNHEY, SVGAGI. CDR3 size: 16 residues.

The chain links TRBV30 to TRBJ2-3, with TRBD2 as a possible D gene (5 bases). Germline V gene sequence: CDR1 GTSNPN, CDR2 SVGIG (reference sequence). The ends were cut back, 5 bases at V and 1 base at J, with 13 bases in the middle. This CDR3 contains 14 residues. This chain's CDR3 is CAWSLPGGTDTQYF. As DNA, the CDR3 is TGTGCCTGGTCCCTACCCGGGGGCACAGATACGCAGTATTTT.

The gene calls are TRBV11-2 and TRBJ2-2, with D hard to call. The CDR3 extends over 14 amino acids. Trimming shortened V by 5 bases and J by 5 bases, and 12 bases separated the two germline ends. CDR1 and CDR2 (germline): SGHAT, FQNNGV. The CDR3 spells CASSLPSETGELFF. The CDR3 bases are TGTGCCAGCAGCCTTCCAAGCGAGACCGGGGAGCTGTTTTTT.

The gene calls are TRBV9 and TRBJ1-2; D possibly corresponds to TRBD1 (6 bases). There are 13 residues in the CDR3. Trimming shortened V by 0 bases and J by 5 bases, and 8 bases separated the two germline ends. Per the germline V gene, CDR1 is SGDLS and CDR2 is YYNGEE. The CDR3: CASSVAQGYGYTF. CDR3 in DNA: TGTGCCAGCAGCGTAGCACAGGGATATGGCTACACCTTC. Based on the CDR3 plus reference TRBV9 and TRBJ1-2, the full variable domain is DSGVTQTPKHLITATGQRVTLRCSPRSGDLSVYWYQQSLDQGLQFLIQYYNGEERAKGNILERFSAQQFPDLHSELNLSSLELGDSALYFCASSVAQGYGYTFGSGTRLTVV.

V gene TRBV6-5 combines with J gene TRBJ1-2, with D uncertain. Germline CDR1 is MNHEY and CDR2 is SVGAGI. The CDR3 spans 11 residues. With 2 bases removed from V and 6 bases from J, the gap between germline ends came to 4 bases. CDR3 loop: CASSYRDGYTF. The CDR3, as DNA: TGTGCCAGCAGTTACCGGGATGGCTACACCTTC.

The gene calls are TRBV27 and TRBJ2-5; the D gene could be TRBD1 or TRBD2 (5 bases each). Trimming removed 10 bases at V and 2 bases at J, with 17 bases between. The length of the CDR3 is 14 residues. Per the germline V gene, CDR1 is MNHEY and CDR2 is SMNVEV (reference sequence). In nucleotides, the CDR3 is TGTGCCACCAGGGACGGAGGATTACAAGAGACCCAGTACTTC. It encodes CATRDGGLQETQYF.

The chain carries TRBV4-1 and TRBJ1-6, with D possibly matching TRBD1 (6 bases). CDR3 size: 17 residues. The V and J ends lost 0 bases and 6 bases respectively, with 15 bases between them. The germline CDR1 and CDR2 sequences are MGHRA and YSYEKL. The CDR3 DNA reads as TGCGCCAGCAGCCAAGATCCTGACAGGCCGTTTAATTCACCCCTCCACTTT. Its translation is CASSQDPDRPFNSPLHF.

The rearrangement joins TRBV11-3 to TRBJ2-2; maybe TRBD1 (6 bases). The CDR3 loop spans 14 amino acids. Trimming cost V 0 bases and J 7 bases, with 9 bases left between them. CDR1 and CDR2 from the germline V gene are SGHNT and YENEEA. CDR3 nucleotides: TGTGCCAGCAGCTTAGACAGGGGAAACGGGGAGCTGTTTTTT. Its protein is CASSLDRGNGELFF.

V is TRBV10-1 and J is TRBJ2-3, with 9 bases fitting TRBD1. Per germline, CDR1 WNHNN and CDR2 SYGVQD (reference sequence). J gave up 7 bases and V 2 bases, and 13 bases lay outside the gene matches. The CDR3 length is 17 residues. The CDR3 nucleotides read TGCGCCAGCAGTGAGGGAAGCGACAGGGGGGGAGGAAATACGCAGTATTTT. It is translated as CASSEGSDRGGGNTQYF.

The chain carries TRBV2 and TRBJ1-5, with 9 bases aligning to TRBD1. Germline loops: CDR1 SNHLY, CDR2 FYNNEI. The CDR3 length is 13 residues. V shed 8 bases and J 7 bases; nucleotides not matched to a gene: 6. The chain's CDR3 is CASGQGSRQPQHF. The CDR3, as DNA: TGTGCCAGCGGACAGGGGAGTAGGCAGCCCCAGCATTTT. The variable domain in full, with the rest retrieved from reference TRBV2 and TRBJ1-5, is EPEVTQTPSHQVTQMGQEVILRCVPISNHLYFYWYRQILGQKVEFLVSFYNNEISEKSEIFDDQFSVERPDGSNFTLKIRSTKLEDSAMYFCASGQGSRQPQHFGDGTRLSIL.

The chain combines TRBV2 with TRBJ2-7, with TRBD2 matching over 10 bases. CDR1 is SNHLY, CDR2 FYNNEI, per germline. This CDR3 comprises 16 residues. V lost 6 bases, J lost 3 bases, and 11 bases stayed unmatched. CDR3 amino acids: CASRAPGTSDYYEQYF. CDR3 nucleotide sequence: TGTGCCAGCAGAGCCCCCGGGACTAGCGATTACTACGAGCAGTACTTC.

J is TRBJ2-1 and V is TRBV29-1; D possibly corresponds to TRBD1 (5 bases). Trimming pared 4 bases from V and 5 bases from J, leaving 6 bases between. The V gene's germline CDR1 is SQVTM and CDR2 ANQGSEA. The CDR3 loop spans 11 amino acids. CDR3 nucleotides: TGCAGCGTTGCGGACAACAATGAGCAGTTCTTC. As protein: CSVADNNEQFF.

This clone has a single count. The chain recombines TRBV6-1 with TRBJ1-1; 9 bases fit TRBD1. CDR1 is MNHNS and CDR2 is SASEGT in the germline V gene. V was pared by 5 bases and J by 8 bases, with 6 bases of the junction left unmatched. The CDR3 length is 13 residues. CDR3 protein: CASSYYGTGEAFF. CDR3 bases: TGTGCCAGCAGTTATTACGGGACAGGGGAAGCTTTCTTT.

V is TRBV11-1 and J is TRBJ1-1; the D is unclear. The V and J ends lost 2 bases and 6 bases respectively, with 10 bases between them. Germline-derived CDR1 and CDR2 are SGHAT and FQDESV (reference sequence). The CDR3 contains 13 residues. CDR3 protein: CASSLSRDAEAFF. DNA of the CDR3: TGTGCCAGCAGCTTAAGTCGAGATGCTGAAGCTTTCTTT.

The chain carries TRBV27 and TRBJ2-7, with 14 bases lining up with TRBD2. CDR1 MNHEY and CDR2 SMNVEV come from the germline V gene (reference sequence). This CDR3 has 20 amino acids. Unmatched junction bases numbered 16, after V lost 6 bases and J lost 0 bases. The CDR3 spells CASRPEPGLAGALLSYEQYF. The CDR3 DNA reads as TGTGCCAGCAGACCCGAACCGGGACTAGCGGGGGCACTGCTCTCCTACGAGCAGTACTTC.

The rearrangement joins TRBV29-1 to TRBJ1-1, with no clear D. With 7 bases removed from V and 1 base from J, the gap between germline ends came to 10 bases. The germline V gene has CDR1 SQVTM and CDR2 ANQGSEA. The CDR3 sequence is 12 residues long. The CDR3 sequence is CSGETTNTEAFF. For the CDR3, the DNA is TGCAGCGGCGAGACAACGAACACTGAAGCTTTCTTT.

V gene TRBV5-5 combines with J gene TRBJ1-4; 9 bases line up with TRBD1. The V and J ends lost 1 base and 8 bases, in that order; junction bases with no gene match: 15. The CDR3 runs to 18 residues. Per germline, CDR1 SGHKS and CDR2 YYEKEE (reference sequence). This chain's CDR3 is CASSLNSLVGTGTEKLFF. The CDR3 DNA reads TGTGCCAGCAGCTTGAATAGCCTAGTTGGGACAGGGACCGAAAAACTGTTTTTT. Combining the CDR3 with reference TRBV5-5 and TRBJ1-4 gives the whole variable domain DAGVTQSPTHLIKTRGQQVTLRCSPISGHKSVSWYQQVLGQGPQFIFQYYEKEERGRGNFPDRFSARQFPNYSSELNVNALLLGDSALYLCASSLNSLVGTGTEKLFFGSGTQLSVL.

This chain links TRBV7-9 with TRBJ1-6, with a tentative D call TRBD1 (6 bases). The germline V gene has CDR1 SEHNR and CDR2 FQNEAQ (reference sequence). The CDR3 spans 14 residues. V was trimmed by 4 bases and J by 7 bases, leaving 11 bases between them. The CDR3 here is CASSSGGQNSPLHF. CDR3 nucleotide sequence: TGTGCCAGCAGCTCGGGGGGGCAGAATTCACCCCTCCACTTT.

The gene calls are TRBV30 and TRBJ1-3, with 10 bases identical to TRBD1. CDR3 size: 14 residues. The V and J ends lost 3 bases and 6 bases, in that order; junction bases with no gene match: 5. In germline, CDR1 is GTSNPN, CDR2 SVGIG (reference sequence). CDR3 nucleotide sequence: TGTGCCTGGAGGGACGGGACAGGGGAAAACACCATATATTTT. Translation gives CAWRDGTGENTIYF.

The rearrangement uses TRBV7-8 and TRBJ2-7; 8 nucleotides match TRBD2. Germline values: CDR1 SGHVS, CDR2 FQNEAQ. This CDR3 is built from 16 residues. J was trimmed by 4 bases and V by 5 bases; bases with no gene match: 13. CDR3 region: CASSRRRAGEIYEQYF. DNA of the CDR3: TGTGCCAGCAGCCGCCGTCGAGCGGGAGAAATTTACGAGCAGTACTTC. The full variable domain, its missing parts supplied by reference TRBV7-8 and TRBJ2-7, is GAGVSQSPRYKVAKRGQDVALRCDPISGHVSLFWYQQALGQGPEFLTYFQNEAQLDKSGLPSDRFFAERPEGSVSTLKIQRTQQEDSAVYLCASSRRRAGEIYEQYFGPGTRLTVT.

This chain links TRBV5-1 with TRBJ2-7; 8 positions agree with TRBD2. CDR1 is SGHRS, CDR2 YFSETQ, per germline. V gave up 4 bases and J gave up 5 bases; unmatched junction bases: 11. The length of the CDR3 is 15 residues. The CDR3 DNA reads TGCGCCAGCAGCCTCAGTCGGGGCGGGGGGAACGAGCAGTACTTC. It codes for CASSLSRGGGNEQYF.

Only one count was recorded for this clone. The gene calls are TRBV30 and TRBJ2-1, with TRBD2 identical over 11 bases. The CDR3 has 16 residues. The V and J ends lost 2 bases and 9 bases, in that order; junction bases with no gene match: 12. The germline V gene has CDR1 GTSNPN and CDR2 SVGIG (reference sequence). CDR3 DNA sequence: TGTGCCTGGAGTAGGCTACTAGCGGGGGCAAGGGGTGAGCAGTTCTTC. This sequence encodes CAWSRLLAGARGEQFF.